These 14 T cell receptor beta chains originate from one sample sequenced in a study of T-cell reconstitution after alpha-beta-depleted transplantation in children. As it was prepared, the TCRbeta library received unique molecular identifiers. TCRdb itself ran the PCR reads through MiXCR, one entry per CDR3 protein. The sample shows 250,000 to 400,000 distinct CDR3 sequences, roughly 21% of them seen only once. This specimen consisted of PBMCs, mostly from graft donor cells, obtained 180 days after TCRalphabeta/CD19-depleted stem cell transplant. The receptors were gathered from a male patient younger than 18 who had a stem cell transplant for acute lymphoblastic leukemia, so the T cells may come from the graft donor.

The chain recombines TRBV5-5 with TRBJ2-7; no clear D. CDR1 SGHKS and CDR2 YYEKEE come from the germline V gene (reference sequence). Trimming removed 2 bases from V and 0 bases from J, with 9 bases in between. The CDR3 runs 14 residues. CDR3 sequence reads: CASSFFLVSYEQYF. CDR3 DNA sequence: TGTGCCAGCAGCTTTTTTCTAGTCTCCTACGAGCAGTACTTC.

The chain employs TRBV18 and TRBJ2-5; no clear D gene. CDR3 length: 12 amino acids. Trimming removed 8 bases from V and 4 bases from J, with 11 bases in between. Germline CDR1 is KGHSH and CDR2 is LQKENI. CDR3 region: CASVPSPETQYF. The CDR3 region has the DNA TGTGCCAGCGTGCCGAGCCCAGAGACCCAGTACTTC.

The chain is built from TRBV7-9 and TRBJ2-1, with D perhaps TRBD1 (5 bases). V gave up 6 bases and J gave up 8 bases, with 14 bases separating them. Germline V gives CDR1 SEHNR, CDR2 FQNEAQ (reference sequence). The CDR3 covers 13 residues. CDR3 sequence: CASRAFGRDEQFF. The CDR3 DNA follows: TGTGCCAGCAGGGCCTTCGGCAGGGATGAGCAGTTCTTC.

The chain combines TRBV25-1 with TRBJ2-5, with D unresolved. The CDR3 contains 13 residues. V lost 10 bases, J lost 3 bases, and 15 bases lay in between. CDR1 is MGHDK and CDR2 is SYGVNS in the germline V gene. Here the CDR3 DNA reads TGTGCCAAAAGACCGTCCAAGAAAGAGACCCAGTACTTC. Translating it yields CAKRPSKKETQYF. Full variable domain (remainder filled in from reference TRBV25-1 and TRBJ2-5): EADIYQTPRYLVIGTGKKITLECSQTMGHDKMYWYQQDPGMELHLIHYSYGVNSTEKGDLSSESTVSRIRTEHFPLTLESARPSHTSQYLCAKRPSKKETQYFGPGTRLLVL.

The chain has TRBV27 and TRBJ1-5, with D possibly matching TRBD1 (5 bases). Germline assignment: CDR1 MNHEY and CDR2 SMNVEV (reference sequence). CDR3 length: 13 amino acids. The germline V and J ends were trimmed by 8 bases and 4 bases, with 12 bases remaining between them. The CDR3 sequence: CASGVRGNQPQHF. The DNA for the CDR3 is TGTGCCAGCGGGGTGAGGGGTAATCAGCCCCAGCATTTT.

This chain connects TRBV12-3 or TRBV12-4 to TRBJ1-1, with a tentative D call TRBD1 (5 bases). This CDR3 spans 14 amino acids. V dropped 1 base and J dropped 6 bases, with 12 bases sitting between them. The CDR3 region is CASSLVPGAAEAFF. CDR3 DNA sequence: TGTGCCAGCAGTTTAGTGCCTGGGGCAGCTGAAGCTTTCTTT.

In DNA form, the CDR3 reads TGCAGCGCCAGAGGCGCCGGGGAGCTGTTTTTT. It specifies CSARGAGELFF. V and J are TRBV29-1 and TRBJ2-2; D is ambiguous. V was clipped by 7 bases and J by 6 bases, with 9 bases between them. Germline V CDR1 and CDR2: SQVTM, ANQGSEA. CDR3 size: 11 residues.

This clonotype has just a few counts. This chain connects TRBV5-1 to TRBJ2-7; TRBD2 aligns across 11 bases. Germline values: CDR1 SGHRS, CDR2 YFSETQ. The V and J ends lost 1 base and 5 bases, in that order; junction bases with no gene match: 8. The CDR3 is 16 amino acids. The DNA of the CDR3 is TGCGCCAGCAGCTTGCCGACTAGCGGGATAAGGGACGAGCAGTACTTC. Residues: CASSLPTSGIRDEQYF.

This clonotype was seen at least ten times. The rearrangement links TRBV4-1 to TRBJ1-5, with a possible D match to TRBD1 (6 bases). CDR1 MGHRA and CDR2 YSYEKL come from the germline V gene. The CDR3 is 15 residues long. V lost 1 base and J 9 bases, leaving 16 bases between the germline ends. CDR3 amino acids: CASSQGHRAPAPQHF. The CDR3 DNA reads as TGCGCCAGCAGCCAAGGCCACAGGGCCCCTGCGCCCCAGCATTTT.

This clonotype was found a few times. V and J are TRBV20-1 and TRBJ1-2; no clear D. The CDR3 sequence is 12 residues long. CDR1 and CDR2 (germline): DFQATT, SNEGSKA (reference sequence). Trimming pared 3 bases from V and 4 bases from J, leaving 9 bases between. The CDR3 region has the DNA TGCAGTGCTAGCTTACCAGCCTATGGCTACACCTTC. Protein product: CSASLPAYGYTF.

The rearrangement joins TRBV3-1 to TRBJ2-5; D is ambiguous. Deletions cut 0 bases from V and 2 bases from J, with 10 bases between. CDR1 and CDR2 from the germline V gene are LGHDT and YNNKEL (reference sequence). CDR3 size: 15 residues. For the CDR3, the DNA is TGTGCCAGCAGCCAAGATGAGGTGGCACAAGAGACCCAGTACTTC. Translation gives CASSQDEVAQETQYF.

The genes are TRBV7-7 and TRBJ2-3, with TRBD2 matching over 7 bases. V trimming: 1 base; J trimming: 0 bases; junction bases outside the gene matches: 13. CDR3 length equals 19 residues. Germline V gene data show CDR1 as SSHAT and CDR2 as FNYEAQ (reference sequence). The CDR3 protein is CASSLGGSSSGASTDTQYF. The CDR3 DNA follows: TGTGCCAGCAGCTTAGGAGGGTCCTCGAGCGGGGCTAGCACAGATACGCAGTATTTT.

V gene TRBV3-1 combines with J gene TRBJ2-1; tentatively, D is TRBD1 (6 bases). The CDR3 extends over 17 amino acids. The ends were cut back, 1 base at V and 4 bases at J, with 17 bases in the middle. Germline V gene sequence: CDR1 LGHDT, CDR2 YNNKEL (reference sequence). CDR3 residues: CASSQVGSPRGYNEQFF. The CDR3 DNA follows: TGTGCCAGCAGCCAAGTTGGTTCTCCAAGGGGGTACAATGAGCAGTTCTTC.

CDR3: CASSLMAGEVHEQFF. The CDR3 DNA is TGTGCCAGCAGCTTAATGGCGGGAGAAGTCCATGAGCAGTTCTTC. V gene TRBV7-3 combines with J gene TRBJ2-1, with TRBD2 matching 7 bases. Trimming took 1 base from V and 8 from J; bases not matched to a gene: 8. CDR1 and CDR2 (germline): SGHTA, FQGTGA. This CDR3 is built from 15 residues.